The rows below give T cell receptor beta chains drawn from one sample of a study of tumor and adjacent non-tumor tissue in lung cancer. TCRdb re-called the multiplex PCR reads with MiXCR, one entry per CDR3 protein. The sample yields approximately 70,000 distinct CDR3 sequences, roughly 72% seen once. Material: lung tumor tissue. The receptors come from a man in his 60s with non-small cell lung cancer. Each CDR3 is given with its conserved first and last residue. D genes are given only for firm matches. Part of the rows lack a size; the others show once, few, many or a class for expanded clones.

CDR3 protein: CSIGGETQYF
CDR3 DNA: TGCAGCATTGGCGGAGAGACACAGTACTTC
D gene: .
V gene: TRBV29-1
clone size: .
J gene: TRBJ2-5

CDR3 protein: CSSRDFLPWELFF
CDR3 DNA: TGCAGTTCTAGAGATTTTTTACCCTGGGAGCTGTTTTTT
D gene: .
V gene: TRBV20-1
clone size: .
J gene: TRBJ2-2

CDR3 protein: CASRTQGAYGYTF
CDR3 DNA: TGTGCCAGCAGAACACAGGGGGCCTATGGCTACACCTTC
D gene: TRBD1
V gene: TRBV6-5
clone size: many
J gene: TRBJ1-2

CDR3 protein: CASSLSGGEQYF
CDR3 DNA: TGCGCCAGCAGCTTGTCGGGCGGAGAGCAGTACTTC
D gene: .
V gene: TRBV5-1
clone size: many
J gene: TRBJ2-7

CDR3 protein: CASRLSSYNEQFF
CDR3 DNA: TGCGCCAGCAGGCTGAGCTCCTACAATGAGCAGTTCTTC
D gene: .
V gene: TRBV10-2
clone size: .
J gene: TRBJ2-1

CDR3 protein: CSVHLDRTFNEHFF
CDR3 DNA: TGCAGCGTTCACCTGGACAGGACCTTCAATGAACACTTCTTC
D gene: TRBD1
V gene: TRBV29-1
clone size: once
J gene: TRBJ2-1

CDR3 protein: CVSSYSGRSGNEQFF
CDR3 DNA: TGTGTCAGCAGTTACTCGGGGCGCAGCGGCAATGAGCAGTTCTTT
D gene: .
V gene: TRBV6-5
clone size: once
J gene: TRBJ2-1

CDR3 protein: CASSYSSSSRETQYF
CDR3 DNA: TGTGCCAGCAGTTACTCGAGCTCCAGTCGAGAGACCCAGTACTTC
D gene: .
V gene: TRBV6-5
clone size: many
J gene: TRBJ2-5

CDR3 protein: CSASANRGHGETQYF
CDR3 DNA: TGCAGTGCTTCCGCGAACAGGGGGCATGGAGAGACCCAGTACTTC
D gene: TRBD1
V gene: TRBV20-1
clone size: many
J gene: TRBJ2-5

CDR3 protein: CASSYLGGSTGKLIF
CDR3 DNA: TGTGCCAGCAGTTACCTCGGGGGTTCGACAGGGAAGCTGATTTTT
D gene: .
V gene: TRBV6-5
clone size: .
J gene: TRBJ2-2

CDR3 protein: CASSESPRETQYF
CDR3 DNA: TGTGCCAGCAGTGAAAGCCCCCGGGAGACCCAGTACTTC
D gene: .
V gene: TRBV25-1
clone size: .
J gene: TRBJ2-5

CDR3 protein: CASSLDRGRYEYFF
CDR3 DNA: TGTGCCAGCAGCTTGGACAGGGGGCGGTATGAGTACTTCTTC
D gene: TRBD1
V gene: TRBV11-1
clone size: few
J gene: TRBJ2-1

CDR3 protein: CASRDYSHELYF
CDR3 DNA: TGTGCCAGCAGGGACTACTCCCACGAGCTGTACTTC
D gene: .
V gene: TRBV6-2/TRBV6-3
clone size: .
J gene: TRBJ2-7

CDR3 protein: CASSPPWGGYDQYF
CDR3 DNA: TGTGCCAGTAGCCCGCCCTGGGGGGGCTACGATCAGTACTTC
D gene: .
V gene: TRBV7-9
clone size: .
J gene: TRBJ2-7

CDR3 protein: CRAPGQGAKQLFF
CDR3 DNA: TGCAGAGCTCCGGGACAGGGGGCTAAACAACTGTTTTTT
D gene: TRBD1
V gene: TRBV20-1
clone size: .
J gene: TRBJ1-4

CDR3 protein: CVSSYLQPNSYDQYF
CDR3 DNA: TGTGTCAGCAGTTACCTTCAGCCCAATTCCTACGATCAGTACTTC
D gene: .
V gene: TRBV6-6
clone size: once
J gene: TRBJ2-7

CDR3 protein: CSVEDQEGASEELFF
CDR3 DNA: TGCAGCGTTGAAGATCAAGAGGGGGCGAGCGAAGAACTGTTTTTT
D gene: TRBD1
V gene: TRBV29-1
clone size: .
J gene: TRBJ1-4

CDR3 protein: CASSLRRRYQHQHF
CDR3 DNA: TGTGCCAGCAGTTTACGGCGGAGATATCAGCACCAGCATTTT
D gene: .
V gene: TRBV28
clone size: .
J gene: TRBJ1-5

CDR3 protein: CVSSYRRATNEKLFF
CDR3 DNA: TGTGTCAGTAGTTATAGGAGGGCAACTAATGAAAAACTGTTTTTT
D gene: .
V gene: TRBV6-5
clone size: once
J gene: TRBJ1-4

CDR3 protein: CASSAQRITRELFF
CDR3 DNA: TGCGCCAGCAGTGCTCAGCGGATCACCAGGGAGCTGTTTTTT
D gene: .
V gene: TRBV10-1
clone size: .
J gene: TRBJ2-2

CDR3 protein: CNTSRRTGTYSNQPQHF
CDR3 DNA: TGCAATACTAGCCGCCGGACAGGGACTTATAGCAATCAGCCCCAGCATTTT
D gene: TRBD1
V gene: TRBV20-1
clone size: .
J gene: TRBJ1-5

CDR3 protein: CANSNRESTYGYTF
CDR3 DNA: TGTGCCAACAGTAACCGGGAGAGCACCTATGGCTACACCTTC
D gene: .
V gene: TRBV12-3/TRBV12-4
clone size: .
J gene: TRBJ1-2

CDR3 protein: CASNFGVTGELFF
CDR3 DNA: TGTGCCAGCAACTTCGGGGTGACCGGGGAACTGTTTTTT
D gene: .
V gene: TRBV5-4
clone size: .
J gene: TRBJ2-2

CDR3 protein: CASSFPHWNHNEQFF
CDR3 DNA: TGTGCCAGCAGCTTCCCTCACTGGAACCACAATGAGCAGTTCTTC
D gene: .
V gene: TRBV12-3/TRBV12-4
clone size: .
J gene: TRBJ2-1

CDR3 protein: CASRRSTDTQYF
CDR3 DNA: TGTGCCAGCAGGCGGAGCACAGATACGCAGTATTTT
D gene: .
V gene: TRBV6-2/TRBV6-3
clone size: many
J gene: TRBJ2-3

CDR3 protein: CSVEPFTNTGELFF
CDR3 DNA: TGCAGCGTTGAACCCTTCACGAACACCGGGGAGCTGTTTTTT
D gene: .
V gene: TRBV29-1
clone size: .
J gene: TRBJ2-2

CDR3 protein: CASSAGGTYEQYF
CDR3 DNA: TGCGCCAGCAGTGCCGGCGGAACCTACGAGCAGTACTTC
D gene: .
V gene: TRBV10-2
clone size: medium-sized
J gene: TRBJ2-7

CDR3 protein: CASNDVWVVQPQHF
CDR3 DNA: TGTGCCAGCAATGACGTGTGGGTAGTGCAGCCCCAGCATTTT
D gene: .
V gene: TRBV28
clone size: once
J gene: TRBJ1-5

CDR3 protein: CASCSGLAEESQYF
CDR3 DNA: TGTGCCAGCTGTTCGGGACTAGCGGAAGAGAGCCAGTACTTC
D gene: TRBD2
V gene: TRBV12-3/TRBV12-4
clone size: .
J gene: TRBJ2-5

CDR3 protein: CASGVSTSGKETQYF
CDR3 DNA: TGTGCCAGCGGTGTTTCAACTAGCGGGAAGGAGACCCAGTACTTC
D gene: TRBD2
V gene: TRBV6-1
clone size: once
J gene: TRBJ2-5

CDR3 protein: CSASTGGNTEAFF
CDR3 DNA: TGTAGCGCCTCGACAGGGGGGAATACTGAAGCTTTCTTT
D gene: TRBD1
V gene: TRBV29-1
clone size: few
J gene: TRBJ1-1

CDR3 protein: CASSYGNQVSTEAFF
CDR3 DNA: TGTGCCAGCAGTTACGGCAATCAGGTGTCCACTGAAGCTTTCTTT
D gene: .
V gene: TRBV6-5
clone size: .
J gene: TRBJ1-1

CDR3 protein: CARMMQGNREKQYF
CDR3 DNA: TGTGCCAGAATGATGCAGGGGAATAGAGAGAAACAGTACTTC
D gene: .
V gene: TRBV6-1
clone size: few
J gene: TRBJ2-5

CDR3 protein: CASSYSRRATYNEQFF
CDR3 DNA: TGTGCCAGCAGTTACTCGAGAAGGGCCACCTACAATGAGCAGTTCTTC
D gene: .
V gene: TRBV6-5
clone size: many
J gene: TRBJ2-1

CDR3 protein: CSAPLETYNEQFF
CDR3 DNA: TGCAGTGCTCCCCTGGAGACCTACAATGAGCAGTTCTTC
D gene: .
V gene: TRBV20-1
clone size: .
J gene: TRBJ2-1

CDR3 protein: CTSGSERDNYGYTF
CDR3 DNA: TGTACCAGCGGGAGTGAGCGGGACAACTATGGCTACACCTTC
D gene: .
V gene: TRBV11-3
clone size: .
J gene: TRBJ1-2

CDR3 protein: CPSSYTRDGAYEQYF
CDR3 DNA: TGTCCCAGCAGTTACACACGGGACGGAGCCTACGAACAGTACTTC
D gene: .
V gene: TRBV6-6
clone size: .
J gene: TRBJ2-7

CDR3 protein: CAISGDQQETQYF
CDR3 DNA: TGTGCCATCAGTGGGGACCAACAAGAGACCCAGTACTTC
D gene: .
V gene: TRBV10-3
clone size: many
J gene: TRBJ2-5

CDR3 protein: CASSYSRSPGNTIYF
CDR3 DNA: TGTGCCAGCAGTTACTCGAGGTCACCTGGAAACACCATATATTTT
D gene: .
V gene: TRBV6-5
clone size: many
J gene: TRBJ1-3

CDR3 protein: CAGSLDRRRYEQFF
CDR3 DNA: TGTGCCGGCAGCTTGGACAGGAGGCGGTATGAGCAGTTCTTC
D gene: TRBD1
V gene: TRBV11-1
clone size: .
J gene: TRBJ2-1

CDR3 protein: CASSDWDIAVKSSYERYF
CDR3 DNA: TGCGCCAGCAGTGATTGGGATATAGCGGTCAAAAGCTCCTACGAGCGGTACTTC
D gene: .
V gene: TRBV10-2
clone size: .
J gene: TRBJ2-7

CDR3 protein: CVSTDLSGHSRTVTQYF
CDR3 DNA: TGTGTCAGCACGGACTTGAGCGGACACTCGCGCACAGTTACGCAGTATTTT
D gene: .
V gene: TRBV10-2
clone size: .
J gene: TRBJ2-3

CDR3 protein: CSSRTQGVYGYTF
CDR3 DNA: TGTTCCAGCAGAACACAGGGGGTCTATGGCTACACCTTC
D gene: TRBD1
V gene: TRBV6-5
clone size: .
J gene: TRBJ1-2

CDR3 protein: CTSSERGRGDGQFF
CDR3 DNA: TGTACCAGCAGTGAGCGCGGGCGCGGCGATGGGCAGTTCTTC
D gene: .
V gene: TRBV6-1
clone size: .
J gene: TRBJ2-1

CDR3 protein: CSDSTSGRAGTDTQYF
CDR3 DNA: TGCAGTGACTCAACTAGTGGGAGGGCCGGGACAGATACGCAGTATTTT
D gene: TRBD2
V gene: TRBV20-1
clone size: .
J gene: TRBJ2-3

CDR3 protein: CSVDPGWMTDTQYF
CDR3 DNA: TGCAGCGTTGACCCGGGATGGATGACAGATACACAGTATTTT
D gene: .
V gene: TRBV29-1
clone size: .
J gene: TRBJ2-3

CDR3 protein: CSVQGSRGDRDTQYF
CDR3 DNA: TGCAGCGTGCAGGGTTCTCGCGGGGACAGAGATACTCAGTATTTT
D gene: .
V gene: TRBV29-1
clone size: .
J gene: TRBJ2-3

CDR3 protein: CASSFGGDGYTF
CDR3 DNA: TGTGCCAGCAGTTTCGGAGGGGATGGCTACACCTTC
D gene: .
V gene: TRBV28
clone size: many
J gene: TRBJ1-2

CDR3 protein: CSATSLAGNEQLF
CDR3 DNA: TGCAGTGCTACGAGCCTAGCGGGCAATGAGCAGTTATTC
D gene: TRBD2
V gene: TRBV20-1
clone size: .
J gene: TRBJ2-1

CDR3 protein: CSARDRSRAPETQYF
CDR3 DNA: TGCAGTGCTAGAGACAGATCTAGAGCCCCGGAGACCCAGTACTTC
D gene: .
V gene: TRBV20-1
clone size: .
J gene: TRBJ2-5

CDR3 protein: CASSIGVVQHF
CDR3 DNA: TGTGCCAGCAGCATCGGAGTGGTCCAGCATTTT
D gene: .
V gene: TRBV28
clone size: .
J gene: TRBJ1-5

CDR3 protein: CGISEHGTRGRDSWANVLTF
CDR3 DNA: TGTGGCATCAGTGAACATGGGACTAGAGGGAGGGACTCTTGGGCCAACGTACTGACTTTC
D gene: TRBD2
V gene: TRBV10-3
clone size: .
J gene: TRBJ2-6

CDR3 protein: CCMGTGGTNEKLFF
CDR3 DNA: TGCTGCATGGGGACAGGGGGCACTAATGAAAAACTGTTTTTC
D gene: TRBD1
V gene: TRBV29-1
clone size: .
J gene: TRBJ1-4

CDR3 protein: CSALYRSVTRYF
CDR3 DNA: TGCAGTGCTCTGTACAGATCGGTCACGCGGTATTTT
D gene: .
V gene: TRBV29-1
clone size: .
J gene: TRBJ2-3

CDR3 protein: CACNNEYNEQFF
CDR3 DNA: TGTGCCTGCAATAACGAGTACAATGAGCAGTTCTTC
D gene: .
V gene: TRBV30
clone size: once
J gene: TRBJ2-1

CDR3 protein: CASRAQGALDEQYF
CDR3 DNA: TGTGCCAGCAGAGCCCAGGGGGCCCTGGACGAGCAGTACTTC
D gene: TRBD1
V gene: TRBV2
clone size: .
J gene: TRBJ2-7

CDR3 protein: CTARDRGSSEANVLTF
CDR3 DNA: TGCACTGCTAGAGATCGAGGGAGCTCTGAGGCCAACGTCCTGACTTTC
D gene: .
V gene: TRBV20-1
clone size: once
J gene: TRBJ2-6

CDR3 protein: CSARLWENQPQLF
CDR3 DNA: TGCAGTGCTAGGTTGTGGGAGAATCAGCCCCAGCTTTTT
D gene: .
V gene: TRBV20-1
clone size: .
J gene: TRBJ1-5

CDR3 protein: CSVQWTVTRYEQYF
CDR3 DNA: TGCAGCGTCCAATGGACAGTAACCCGCTACGAGCAGTATTTC
D gene: .
V gene: TRBV29-1
clone size: .
J gene: TRBJ2-7

CDR3 protein: CSARDPVVGGTDTQYF
CDR3 DNA: TGCAGTGCTAGAGATCCAGTCGTGGGTGGCACAGATACGCAGTATTTT
D gene: .
V gene: TRBV20-1
clone size: .
J gene: TRBJ2-3